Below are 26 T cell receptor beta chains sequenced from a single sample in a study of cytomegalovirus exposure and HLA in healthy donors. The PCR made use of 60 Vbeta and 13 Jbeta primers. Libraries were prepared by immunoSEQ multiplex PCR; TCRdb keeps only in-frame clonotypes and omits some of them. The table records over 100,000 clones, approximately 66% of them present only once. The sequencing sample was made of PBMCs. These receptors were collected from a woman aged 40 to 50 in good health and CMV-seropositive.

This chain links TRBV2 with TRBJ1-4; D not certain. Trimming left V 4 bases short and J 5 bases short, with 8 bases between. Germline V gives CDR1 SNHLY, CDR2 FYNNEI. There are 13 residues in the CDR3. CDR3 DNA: TGTGCCAGCAGTGTTGAGCCGAATGAAAAACTGTTTTTT. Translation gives CASSVEPNEKLFF.

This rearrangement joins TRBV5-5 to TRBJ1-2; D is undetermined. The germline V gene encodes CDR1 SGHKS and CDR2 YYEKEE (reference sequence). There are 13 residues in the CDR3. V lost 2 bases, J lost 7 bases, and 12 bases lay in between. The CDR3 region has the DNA TGTGCCAGCAGCTTTGGCGCAGAGCGTGGCTACACCTTC. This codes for CASSFGAERGYTF. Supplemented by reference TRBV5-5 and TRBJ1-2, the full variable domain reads DAGVTQSPTHLIKTRGQQVTLRCSPISGHKSVSWYQQVLGQGPQFIFQYYEKEERGRGNFPDRFSARQFPNYSSELNVNALLLGDSALYLCASSFGAERGYTFGSGTRLTVV.

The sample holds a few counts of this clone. The CDR3 DNA reads as TGTGCCAGCAGCTCCCCGGACAGGGCGAACTACGAGCAGTACTTC. This codes for CASSSPDRANYEQYF. The chain carries TRBV7-8 and TRBJ2-5, with 8 bases aligning to TRBD1. The last part of the DNA fits TRBJ2-7 better; the J call may be wrong. Germline V gene sequence: CDR1 SGHVS, CDR2 FQNEAQ. The CDR3 extends over 15 amino acids.

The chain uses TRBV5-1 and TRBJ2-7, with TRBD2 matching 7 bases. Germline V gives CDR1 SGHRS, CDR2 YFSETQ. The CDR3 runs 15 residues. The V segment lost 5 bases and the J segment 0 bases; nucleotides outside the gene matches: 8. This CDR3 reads CASSWSGESSYEQYF. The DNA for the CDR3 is TGCGCCAGCAGTTGGAGCGGGGAGAGCTCCTACGAGCAGTACTTC. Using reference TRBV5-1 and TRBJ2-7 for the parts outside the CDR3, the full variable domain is KAGVTQTPRYLIKTRGQQVTLSCSPISGHRSVSWYQQTPGQGLQFLFEYFSETQRNKGNFPGRFSGRQFSNSRSEMNVSTLELGDSALYLCASSWSGESSYEQYFGPGTRLTVT.

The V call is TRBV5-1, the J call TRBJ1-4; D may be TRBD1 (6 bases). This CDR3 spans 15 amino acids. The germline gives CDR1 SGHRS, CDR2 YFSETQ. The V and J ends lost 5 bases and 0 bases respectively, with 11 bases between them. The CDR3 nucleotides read TGCGCCAGCAGGGACGGACAGCCAACTAATGAAAAACTGTTTTTT. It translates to CASRDGQPTNEKLFF.

The CDR3 DNA is TGTGCCAGCAGCTTTACAGGGGGCACTGAAGCTTTCTTT. It specifies CASSFTGGTEAFF. The chain uses TRBV13 and TRBJ1-1, with TRBD1 matching over 8 bases. V was clipped by 3 bases and J by 4 bases; unmatched bases: 1. CDR1 and CDR2 (germline): PRHDT, FYEKMQ (reference sequence). CDR3 length: 13 residues.

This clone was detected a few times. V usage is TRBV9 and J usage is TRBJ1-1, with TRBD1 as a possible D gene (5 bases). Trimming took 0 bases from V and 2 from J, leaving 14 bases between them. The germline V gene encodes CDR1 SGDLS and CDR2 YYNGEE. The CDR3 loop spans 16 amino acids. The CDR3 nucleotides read TGTGCCAGCAGCGTAGCTACGGGTGGGGCAAACACTGAAGCTTTCTTT. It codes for CASSVATGGANTEAFF.

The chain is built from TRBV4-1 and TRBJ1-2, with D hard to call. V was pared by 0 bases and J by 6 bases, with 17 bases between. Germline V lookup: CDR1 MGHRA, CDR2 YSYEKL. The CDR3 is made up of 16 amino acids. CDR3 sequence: CASSQDPPAGFDGYTF. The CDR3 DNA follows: TGCGCCAGCAGCCAAGACCCCCCCGCGGGTTTCGATGGCTACACCTTC.

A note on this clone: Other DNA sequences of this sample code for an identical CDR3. CDR3 loop: CASSSGQGSYEQYF. CDR3 in DNA: TGTGCCAGCAGTTCCGGACAGGGGTCCTACGAGCAGTACTTC. V and J are TRBV6-5 and TRBJ2-7; 9 bases match TRBD1. V shed 4 bases, J shed 1 base, and the junction held 2 bases outside the gene matches. The germline V gene has CDR1 MNHEY and CDR2 SVGAGI. This CDR3 is built from 14 residues.

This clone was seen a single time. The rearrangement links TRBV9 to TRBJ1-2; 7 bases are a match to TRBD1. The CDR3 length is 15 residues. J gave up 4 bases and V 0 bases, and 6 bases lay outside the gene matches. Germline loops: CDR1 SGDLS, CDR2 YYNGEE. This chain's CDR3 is CASSVGDSPVYGYTF. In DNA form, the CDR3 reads TGTGCCAGCAGCGTAGGGGACAGTCCTGTCTATGGCTACACCTTC.

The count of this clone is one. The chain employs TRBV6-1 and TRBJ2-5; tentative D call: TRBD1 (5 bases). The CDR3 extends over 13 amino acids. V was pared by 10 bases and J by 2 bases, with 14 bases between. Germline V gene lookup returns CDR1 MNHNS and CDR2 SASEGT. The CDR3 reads CAIRAGIQETQYF. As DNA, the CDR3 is TGTGCCATCAGGGCAGGGATTCAAGAGACCCAGTACTTC.

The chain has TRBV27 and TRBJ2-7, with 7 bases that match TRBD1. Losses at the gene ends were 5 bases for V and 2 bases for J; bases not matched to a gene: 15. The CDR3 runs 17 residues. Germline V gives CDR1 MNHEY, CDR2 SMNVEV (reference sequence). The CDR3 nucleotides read TGTGCCAGCAGTCTAAATTTCCGGGACAGCCATCCCTACGAGCAGTACTTC. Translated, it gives CASSLNFRDSHPYEQYF.

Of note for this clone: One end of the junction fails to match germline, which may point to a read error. CDR3 coding DNA: TGTGCTAGCAGTTTCCTAGCGGGAGGGAACAATGAGCAGTTCTTC. Translated: CASSFLAGGNNEQFF. The rearrangement links TRBV7-7 to TRBJ2-1; 12 bases are a match to TRBD2. Germline CDR1 SSHAT, CDR2 FNYEAQ (reference sequence). The CDR3 is 15 residues long.

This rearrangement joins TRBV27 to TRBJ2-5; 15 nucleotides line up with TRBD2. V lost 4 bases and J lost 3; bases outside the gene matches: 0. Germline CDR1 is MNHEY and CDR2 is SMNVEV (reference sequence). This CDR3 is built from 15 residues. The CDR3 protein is CASSWTSGGEETQYF. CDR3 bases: TGTGCCAGCAGTTGGACTAGCGGGGGGGAAGAGACCCAGTACTTC.

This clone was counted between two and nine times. CDR3 sequence (DNA): TGTGCCAGCAGCACCGGGACAGGCCTTAGCAATCAGCCCCAGCATTTT. Protein: CASSTGTGLSNQPQHF. J is TRBJ1-5 and V is TRBV7-2; 8 bases match TRBD1. The trim removed 5 bases at V and 0 bases at J, leaving 6 bases unmatched. The CDR3 is made up of 16 amino acids. Per germline, CDR1 SGHTA and CDR2 FQGNSA.

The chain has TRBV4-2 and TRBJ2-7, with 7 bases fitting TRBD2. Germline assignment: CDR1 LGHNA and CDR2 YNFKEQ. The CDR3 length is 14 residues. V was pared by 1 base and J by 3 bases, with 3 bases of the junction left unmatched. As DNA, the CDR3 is TGTGCCAGCAGCCAAGGTGCTAGCGGCTACGAGCAGTACTTC. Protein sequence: CASSQGASGYEQYF.

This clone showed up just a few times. Here the CDR3 reads CASSSDRGAPNYGYTF. The CDR3 DNA is TGTGCCAGTAGTTCGGACAGGGGAGCGCCTAACTATGGCTACACCTTC. The chain is built from TRBV19 and TRBJ1-2; TRBD1 agrees at 9 bases. V gave up 5 bases and J gave up 0 bases; unmatched junction bases: 7. CDR3 length equals 16 residues. Germline V gene sequence: CDR1 LNHDA, CDR2 SQIVND (reference sequence).

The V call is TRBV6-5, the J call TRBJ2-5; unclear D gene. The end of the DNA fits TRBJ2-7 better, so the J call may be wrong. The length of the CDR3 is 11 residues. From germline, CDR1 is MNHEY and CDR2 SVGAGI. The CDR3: CASRLNYEQYF. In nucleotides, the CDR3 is TGTGCCAGCAGGCTCAACTACGAGCAGTACTTC.

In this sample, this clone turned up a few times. The CDR3 here is CAISESTGSLNTEAFF. The CDR3 DNA sequence: TGTGCCATCAGTGAGTCGACCGGGTCCTTGAACACTGAAGCTTTCTTT. J is TRBJ1-1 and V is TRBV10-3; no firm D call. Trimming pared 0 bases from V and 0 bases from J, leaving 11 bases between. Germline V gene data show CDR1 as ENHRY and CDR2 as SYGVKD. The CDR3 runs to 16 residues.

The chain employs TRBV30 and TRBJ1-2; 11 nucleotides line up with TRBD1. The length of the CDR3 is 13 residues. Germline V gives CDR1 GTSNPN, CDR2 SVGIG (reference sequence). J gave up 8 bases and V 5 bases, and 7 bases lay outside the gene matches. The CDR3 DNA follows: TGTGCCTGGGGGGGACAGGGGGTAAGCGGCTACACCTTC. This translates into CAWGGQGVSGYTF.

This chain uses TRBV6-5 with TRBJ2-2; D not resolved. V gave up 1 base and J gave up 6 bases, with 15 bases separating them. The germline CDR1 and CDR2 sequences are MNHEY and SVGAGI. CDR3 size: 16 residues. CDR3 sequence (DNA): TGTGCCAGCAGTTACTTTCCGCCAAATCGAGCCGGGGAGCTGTTTTTT. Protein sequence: CASSYFPPNRAGELFF.

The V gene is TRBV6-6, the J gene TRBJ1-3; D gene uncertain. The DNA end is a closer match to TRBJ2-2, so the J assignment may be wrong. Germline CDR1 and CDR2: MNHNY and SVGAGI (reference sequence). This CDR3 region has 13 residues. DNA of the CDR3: TGTGCCAGCAGTTACTCTTCGAGCGGGGAGCTGTTTTTT. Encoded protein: CASSYSSSGELFF.

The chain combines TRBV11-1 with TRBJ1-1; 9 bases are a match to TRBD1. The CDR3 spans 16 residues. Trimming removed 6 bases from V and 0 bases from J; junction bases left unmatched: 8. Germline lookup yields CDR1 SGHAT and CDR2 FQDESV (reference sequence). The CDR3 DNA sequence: TGTGCCAGCAGAAAACGGACAGGGGTTGTGAACACTGAAGCTTTCTTT. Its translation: CASRKRTGVVNTEAFF.

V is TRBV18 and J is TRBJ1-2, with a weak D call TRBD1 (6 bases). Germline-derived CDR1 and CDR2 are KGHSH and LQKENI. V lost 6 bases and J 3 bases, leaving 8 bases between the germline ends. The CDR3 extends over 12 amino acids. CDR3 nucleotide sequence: TGTGCCAGCTCTAGACAGGACTATGGCTACACCTTC. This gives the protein CASSRQDYGYTF.

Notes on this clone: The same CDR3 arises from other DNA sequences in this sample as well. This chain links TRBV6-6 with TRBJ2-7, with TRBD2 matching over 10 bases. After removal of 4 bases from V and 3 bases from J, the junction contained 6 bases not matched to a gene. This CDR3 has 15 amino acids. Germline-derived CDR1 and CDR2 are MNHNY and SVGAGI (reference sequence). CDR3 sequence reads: CASSSPGLANYEQYF. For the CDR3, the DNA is TGTGCCAGCAGTTCTCCGGGACTAGCGAACTACGAGCAGTACTTC.

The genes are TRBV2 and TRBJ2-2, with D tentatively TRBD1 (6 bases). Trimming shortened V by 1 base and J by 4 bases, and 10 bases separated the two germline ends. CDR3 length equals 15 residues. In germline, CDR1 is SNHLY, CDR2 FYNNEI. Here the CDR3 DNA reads TGTGCCAGCAGTGAAGAACAGGGTGGCACCGGGGAGCTGTTTTTT. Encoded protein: CASSEEQGGTGELFF.